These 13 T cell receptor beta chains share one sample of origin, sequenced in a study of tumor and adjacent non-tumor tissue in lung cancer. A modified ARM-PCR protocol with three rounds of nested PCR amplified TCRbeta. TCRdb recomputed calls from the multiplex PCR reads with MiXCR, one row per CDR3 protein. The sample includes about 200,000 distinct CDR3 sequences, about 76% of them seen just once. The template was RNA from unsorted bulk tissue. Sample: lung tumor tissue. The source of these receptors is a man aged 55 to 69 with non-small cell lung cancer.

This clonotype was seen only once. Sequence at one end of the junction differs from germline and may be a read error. In DNA, the CDR3 is TGTCCCAGCAGCCCGGGCAGGGTTGCAGATACGCAGTATTTT. This codes for CPSSPGRVADTQYF. J is TRBJ2-3 and V is TRBV11-2, with D possibly being TRBD1 (5 bases). CDR3 size: 14 residues. The germline gives CDR1 SGHAT, CDR2 FQNNGV. Variable domain in full (rest from reference TRBV11-2 and TRBJ2-3): EAGVAQSPRYKIIEKRQSVAFWCNPISGHATLYWYQQILGQGPKLLIQFQNNGVVDDSQLPKDRFSAERLKGVDSTLKIQPAKLEDSAVYLCPSSPGRVADTQYFGPGTRLTVL.

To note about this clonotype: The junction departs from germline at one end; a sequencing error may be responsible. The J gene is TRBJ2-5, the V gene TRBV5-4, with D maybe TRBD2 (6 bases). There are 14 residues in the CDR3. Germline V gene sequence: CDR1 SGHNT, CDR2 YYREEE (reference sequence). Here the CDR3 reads CACSTTLGGETQYF. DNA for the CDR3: TGTGCCTGCAGCACTACTCTGGGGGGAGAGACCCAATACTTC.

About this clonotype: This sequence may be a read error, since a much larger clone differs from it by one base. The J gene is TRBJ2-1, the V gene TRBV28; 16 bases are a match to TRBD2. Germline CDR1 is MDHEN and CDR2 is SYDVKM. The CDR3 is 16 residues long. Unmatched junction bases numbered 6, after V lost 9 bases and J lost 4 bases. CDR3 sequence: CARSPGLAGGYNEQFF. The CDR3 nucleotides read TGTGCCAGGAGTCCGGGACTAGCGGGGGGGTACAATGAGCAGTTCTTC.

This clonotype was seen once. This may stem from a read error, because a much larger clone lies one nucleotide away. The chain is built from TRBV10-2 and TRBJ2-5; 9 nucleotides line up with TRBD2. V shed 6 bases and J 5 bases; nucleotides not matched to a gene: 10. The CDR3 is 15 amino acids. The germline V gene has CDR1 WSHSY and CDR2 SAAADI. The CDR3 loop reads CASSRILAGRETQYF. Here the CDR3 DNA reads TGCGCCAGCAGCCGGATTCTAGCGGGACGGGAGACCCAGTACTTC.

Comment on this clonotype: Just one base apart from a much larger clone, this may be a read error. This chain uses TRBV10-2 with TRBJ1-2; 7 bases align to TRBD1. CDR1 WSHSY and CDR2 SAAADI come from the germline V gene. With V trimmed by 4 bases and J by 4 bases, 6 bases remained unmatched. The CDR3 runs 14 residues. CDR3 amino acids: CASSGSQGGYGYTF. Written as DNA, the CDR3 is TGCGCCAGCAGTGGGTCGCAGGGGGGCTATGGCTACACCTTC.

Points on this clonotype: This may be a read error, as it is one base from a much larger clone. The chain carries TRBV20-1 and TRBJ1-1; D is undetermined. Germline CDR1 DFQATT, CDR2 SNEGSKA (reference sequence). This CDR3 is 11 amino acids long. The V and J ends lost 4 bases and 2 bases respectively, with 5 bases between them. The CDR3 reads CSATHNTEAFF. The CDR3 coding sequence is TGCAGTGCTACACATAACACTGAAGCTTTCTTT.

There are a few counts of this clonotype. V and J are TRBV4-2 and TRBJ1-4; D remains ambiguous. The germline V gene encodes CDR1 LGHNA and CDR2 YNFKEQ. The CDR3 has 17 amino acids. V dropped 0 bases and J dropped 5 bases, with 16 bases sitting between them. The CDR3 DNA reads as TGTGCCAGCAGCCAAGATCGGGCCGGACCGGGGAATGAAAAACTGTTTTTT. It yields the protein CASSQDRAGPGNEKLFF.

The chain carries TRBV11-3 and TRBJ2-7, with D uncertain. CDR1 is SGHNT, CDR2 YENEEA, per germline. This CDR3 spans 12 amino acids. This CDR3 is CHSSLGLVEMYF. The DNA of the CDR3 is TGTCACAGCAGCTTGGGGTTAGTTGAGATGTACTTC. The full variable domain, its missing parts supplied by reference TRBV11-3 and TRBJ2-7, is EAGVVQSPRYKIIEKKQPVAFWCNPISGHNTLYWYLQNLGQGPELLIRYENEEAVDDSQLPKDRFSAERLKGVDSTLKIQPAELGDSAVYLCHSSLGLVEMYFGPGTRLTVT.

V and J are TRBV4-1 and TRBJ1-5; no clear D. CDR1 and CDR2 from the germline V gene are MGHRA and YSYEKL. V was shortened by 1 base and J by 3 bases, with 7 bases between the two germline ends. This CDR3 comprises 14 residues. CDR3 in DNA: TGCGCCAGCAGCCAAGGTCCGAACAATCAGCCCCAGCATTTT. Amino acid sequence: CASSQGPNNQPQHF.

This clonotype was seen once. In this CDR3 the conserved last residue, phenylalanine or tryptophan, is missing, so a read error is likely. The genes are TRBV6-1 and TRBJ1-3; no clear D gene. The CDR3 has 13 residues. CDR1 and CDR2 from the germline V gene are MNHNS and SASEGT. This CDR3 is CAISEGPPGTIYY. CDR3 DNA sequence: TGTGCCATCAGTGAAGGTCCACCGGGCACCATATATTAT.

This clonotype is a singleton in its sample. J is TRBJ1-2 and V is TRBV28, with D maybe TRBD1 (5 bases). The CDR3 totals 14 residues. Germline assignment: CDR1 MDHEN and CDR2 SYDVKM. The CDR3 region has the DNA TGTGTCAGATCGGGGGAGGGCACTAACTATGGCTACACCTTC. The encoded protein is CVRSGEGTNYGYTF.

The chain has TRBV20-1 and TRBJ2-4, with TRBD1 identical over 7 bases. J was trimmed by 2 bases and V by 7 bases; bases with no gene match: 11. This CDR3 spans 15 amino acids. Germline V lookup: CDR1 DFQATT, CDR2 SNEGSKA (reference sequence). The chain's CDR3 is CSVARKGATKNIQYF. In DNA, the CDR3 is TGCAGTGTTGCCCGGAAGGGGGCAACCAAAAACATTCAGTACTTC.

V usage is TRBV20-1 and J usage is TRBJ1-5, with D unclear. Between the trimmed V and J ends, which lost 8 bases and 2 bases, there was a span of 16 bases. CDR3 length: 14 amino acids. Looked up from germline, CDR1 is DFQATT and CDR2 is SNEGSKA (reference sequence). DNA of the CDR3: TGCAGTCCCGAGGAGGGTCGGGGCAATCAGCCCCAGCATTTT. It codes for CSPEEGRGNQPQHF.